Reported below is one TCR beta chain. Its antigen is currently unknown. Germline assignment: CDR1 MDHEN and CDR2 SYDVKM. The CDR3 contains 14 residues. V was trimmed by 6 bases and J by 2 bases, leaving 14 bases between them. Using immunoSEQ multiplex PCR, the repertoire was profiled, and TCRdb retains in-frame clones only, with some absent. The sample holds millions of clones, roughly 94% seen once. This sample is part of a study of shared clonotypes between healthy human individuals. Study-wide results and caveats: There were few donors, and this limited the genetic and exposure-history diversity represented.

This sequence was found in a man between 18 and 35 years old in good health. The chain employs TRBV28 and TRBJ2-7, with D possibly matching TRBD2 (7 bases). Sequenced material: naive CD4+ T cells sorted from blood. Subset noted: CD45RA+ positively selected. CDR3 DNA sequence: TGTGCCAGCAGGACGGAGGGGGGGGCCTACGAGCAGTACTTC. Amino acid sequence: CASRTEGGAYEQYF.